Sequencing of this TCR beta chain was carried out in a study of T cell changes during pregnancy in multiple sclerosis. The data were produced by immunoSEQ multiplex PCR, yet TCRdb's version contains in-frame clones alone and is incomplete. Of tens of thousands of clones listed, 92% are singletons. The CDR3 loop spans 16 amino acids. V was clipped by 5 bases and J by 4 bases; unmatched bases: 7. In germline, CDR1 is SNHLY, CDR2 FYNNEI. The clonotype comes from a female donor with multiple sclerosis, enrolled in a pregnancy study. This rearrangement joins TRBV2 to TRBJ2-2; 10 bases are a match to TRBD2. This specimen consisted of CD4+ T cells from peripheral blood mononuclear cells, obtained after pregnancy. The DNA of the CDR3 is TGTGCCAGCAGTAGAGCGGGGGGGCCGGGCACCGGGGAGCTGTTTTTT. Translated, it gives CASSRAGGPGTGELFF.